Presented here are 2 T cell receptor beta chains from one specimen sequenced in a study of monozygotic twins with inflammatory bowel disease (dated by TCRdb to the late 2010s). Preparation of the library involved 5' RACE. The reads were generated on an Illumina HiSeq 2500. TCRdb reprocessed the reads, so every CDR3 protein sequence counts as one entry and DNA is not shown. The table held for this sample gives approximately 40,000 distinct CDR3 sequences. Less than 6.5% of the sample comes from the top ten. The sequenced material came from blood. The receptors stem from a human donor with ulcerative colitis or Crohn's disease, or a healthy co-twin of an affected twin (not recorded which).

J is TRBJ2-7 and V is TRBV15; TCRdb's D call, TRBD1, is unchecked because there is no DNA. This CDR3 comprises 16 residues. Germline assignment: CDR1 LNHNV and CDR2 YYDKDF (reference sequence). The CDR3 reads CATSREGTDLTYEQYF.

V gene TRBV29-1 combines with J gene TRBJ2-1. Germline CDR1 reads SQVTM; CDR2 reads ANQGSEA. The CDR3 length is 13 residues. This CDR3 reads CSVEDYGWNEQFF.